This T cell receptor (beta chain) was captured by sequencing in a study of response to subunit inactivated influenza vaccine. In TCRdb, the RT-PCR reads were re-called with MiXCR into one record per CDR3 protein. There are about 190,000 distinct CDR3 sequences in the sample; approximately 14% occur only once, and approximately 27% lies in the top ten. Findings of the study overall: Few additional T cells are recruited per seasonal influenza vaccination, authors suggested.

Germline assignment: CDR1 MDHEN and CDR2 SYDVKM. This CDR3 region has 15 residues. V trimming: 5 bases; J trimming: 6 bases; junction bases outside the gene matches: 12. Of note for this clonotype: Its antigen remains unidentified.

This receptor was taken from a man aged 45-65 years who received an inactivated influenza vaccine. This specimen consisted of CD8+ T cells sorted from PBMCs, obtained more than 4 days after vaccination. V is TRBV28 and J is TRBJ2-7; 8 bases map to TRBD2. Written as DNA, the CDR3 is TGTGCCAGCAGTACCACCGGGAGGGCCCTCTTCGAGCAGTACTTC. Translated: CASSTTGRALFEQYF.